This T cell receptor beta chain is from a study of glioma-infiltrating T cells after dendritic cell vaccination. Study observations and caveats: Higher TCR clonality did not directly relate to longer survival. Only a small number of patients had complete blood and tumor samples.

Details on this clone: Its antigen is unidentified.

V was clipped by 4 bases and J by 9 bases; unmatched bases: 8. The CDR3 spans 15 residues. CDR1 is GTSNPN, CDR2 SVGIG, per germline (reference sequence). Amplification used 60 V beta primers and 13 J beta primers. Profiling relied on immunoSEQ multiplex PCR, and the TCRdb table lists in-frame clones only, not all of them. The table has over 70,000 clones, over 70% seen once. The chain has TRBV30 and TRBJ2-1, with 14 bases fitting TRBD2. The clonotype comes from a human donor with glioblastoma. The sequences come from blood, collected before dendritic cell vaccination. The chain's CDR3 is CAWTPGLAGVGEQFF. The CDR3 nucleotides are TGTGCCTGGACCCCGGGACTAGCGGGAGTGGGTGAGCAGTTCTTC.